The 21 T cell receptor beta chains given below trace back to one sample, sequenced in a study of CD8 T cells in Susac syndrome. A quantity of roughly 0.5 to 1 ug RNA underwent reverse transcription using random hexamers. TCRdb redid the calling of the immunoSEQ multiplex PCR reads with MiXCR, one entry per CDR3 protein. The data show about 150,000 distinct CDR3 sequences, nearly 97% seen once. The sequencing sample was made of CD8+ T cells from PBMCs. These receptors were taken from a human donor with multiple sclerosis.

Here the CDR3 reads CASSSSLAGGISGANVLTF. CDR3 coding DNA: TGTGCCAGCAGCTCCAGCCTGGCAGGGGGTATCTCTGGGGCCAACGTCCTGACTTTC. The V call is TRBV7-9, the J call TRBJ2-6; 7 bases are a match to TRBD1. CDR1 is SEHNR, CDR2 FQNEAQ, per germline (reference sequence). This CDR3 has 19 residues. V trimming: 4 bases; J trimming: 0 bases; junction bases outside the gene matches: 12.

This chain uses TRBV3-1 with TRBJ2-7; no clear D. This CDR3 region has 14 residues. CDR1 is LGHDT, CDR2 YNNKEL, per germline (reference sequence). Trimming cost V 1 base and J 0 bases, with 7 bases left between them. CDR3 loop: CASSQAGHSYEQYF. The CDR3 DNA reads TGTGCCAGCAGCCAAGCAGGTCACTCCTACGAGCAGTACTTC.

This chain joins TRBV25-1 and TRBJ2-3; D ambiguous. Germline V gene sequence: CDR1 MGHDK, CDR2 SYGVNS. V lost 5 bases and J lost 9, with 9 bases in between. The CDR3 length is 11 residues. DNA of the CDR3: TGTGCCAGCAGTTGGGCAGGAACGCAGTATTTT. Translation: CASSWAGTQYF.

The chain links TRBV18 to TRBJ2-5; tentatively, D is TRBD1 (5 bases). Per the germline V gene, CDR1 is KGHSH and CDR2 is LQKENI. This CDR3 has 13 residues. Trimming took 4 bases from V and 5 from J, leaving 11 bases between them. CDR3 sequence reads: CASSQGPSETQYF. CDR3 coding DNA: TGTGCCAGCTCACAGGGGCCCTCTGAGACCCAGTACTTC. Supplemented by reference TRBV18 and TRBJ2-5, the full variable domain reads NAGVMQNPRHLVRRRGQEARLRCSPMKGHSHVYWYRQLPEEGLKFMVYLQKENIIDESGMPKERFSAEFPKEGPSILRIQQVVRGDSAAYFCASSQGPSETQYFGPGTRLLVL.

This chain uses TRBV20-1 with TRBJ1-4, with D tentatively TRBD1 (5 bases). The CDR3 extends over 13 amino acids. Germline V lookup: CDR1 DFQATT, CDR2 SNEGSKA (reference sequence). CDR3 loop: CGCGGGFEEKLFF. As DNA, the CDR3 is TGCGGATGTGGGGGAGGGTTTGAAGAAAAACTGTTTTTT.

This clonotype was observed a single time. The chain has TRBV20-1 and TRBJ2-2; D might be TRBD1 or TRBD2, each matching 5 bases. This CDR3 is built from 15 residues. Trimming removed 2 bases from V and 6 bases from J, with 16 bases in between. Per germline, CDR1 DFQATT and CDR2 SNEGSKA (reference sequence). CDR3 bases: TGCAGTGCTAGACCGATCGGGATGGGGGCCGGGGAGCTGTTTTTT. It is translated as CSARPIGMGAGELFF.

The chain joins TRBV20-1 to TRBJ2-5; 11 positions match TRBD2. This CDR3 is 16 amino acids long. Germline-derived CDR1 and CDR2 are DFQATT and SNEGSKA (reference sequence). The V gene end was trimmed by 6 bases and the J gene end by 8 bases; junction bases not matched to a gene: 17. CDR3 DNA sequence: TGCAGTGCCAGGTGGCCTAGCGGGGGGTACCCGCTTACCCAGTACTTC. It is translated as CSARWPSGGYPLTQYF.

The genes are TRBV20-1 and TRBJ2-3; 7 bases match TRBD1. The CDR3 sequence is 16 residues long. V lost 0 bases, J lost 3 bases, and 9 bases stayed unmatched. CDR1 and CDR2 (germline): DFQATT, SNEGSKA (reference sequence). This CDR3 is CSARDFQGVLTDTQYF. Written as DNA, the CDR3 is TGCAGTGCTAGAGATTTCCAGGGGGTCTTGACAGATACGCAGTATTTT.

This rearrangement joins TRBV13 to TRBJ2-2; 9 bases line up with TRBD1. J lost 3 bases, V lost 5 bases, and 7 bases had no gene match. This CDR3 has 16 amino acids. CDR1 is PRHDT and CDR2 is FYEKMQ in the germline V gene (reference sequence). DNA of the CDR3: TGTGCCAGCAGCAGTACAGGGGGCGCTGACACCGGGGAGCTGTTTTTT. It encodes CASSSTGGADTGELFF.

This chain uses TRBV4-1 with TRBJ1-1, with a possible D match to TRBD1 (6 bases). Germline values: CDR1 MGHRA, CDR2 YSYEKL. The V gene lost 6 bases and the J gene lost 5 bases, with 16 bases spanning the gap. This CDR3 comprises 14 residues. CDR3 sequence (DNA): TGCGCCAGCAGTCCCGAGGGGGTGTGGACTGAAGCTTTCTTT. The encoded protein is CASSPEGVWTEAFF.

CDR3 bases: TGTGCCAGCGGTCCAAAGGGGACAGGCTACAATGAGCAGTTCTTC. It yields the protein CASGPKGTGYNEQFF. J is TRBJ2-1 and V is TRBV27; 8 bases fit TRBD1. V trimming: 8 bases; J trimming: 3 bases; junction bases outside the gene matches: 9. Germline lookup yields CDR1 MNHEY and CDR2 SMNVEV (reference sequence). The CDR3 sequence is 15 residues long.

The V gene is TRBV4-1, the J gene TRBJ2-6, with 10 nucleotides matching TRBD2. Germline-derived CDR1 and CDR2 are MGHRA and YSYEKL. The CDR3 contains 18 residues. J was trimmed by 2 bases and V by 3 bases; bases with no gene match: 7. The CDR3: CASSQSGGVLAGANVLTF. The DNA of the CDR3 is TGCGCCAGCAGCCAGAGCGGGGGGGTTCTGGCTGGGGCCAACGTCCTGACTTTC.

The CDR3: CASRGSGANVLTF. For the CDR3, the DNA is TGTGCCAGTAGGGGTTCTGGGGCCAACGTCCTGACTTTC. V and J are TRBV11-2 and TRBJ2-6, with a possible D match to TRBD1 (5 bases). Deletions cut 9 bases from V and 1 base from J, with 7 bases between. The CDR3 extends over 13 amino acids. Germline V lookup: CDR1 SGHAT, CDR2 FQNNGV. The variable domain in full, with the rest retrieved from reference TRBV11-2 and TRBJ2-6, is EAGVAQSPRYKIIEKRQSVAFWCNPISGHATLYWYQQILGQGPKLLIQFQNNGVVDDSQLPKDRFSAERLKGVDSTLKIQPAKLEDSAVYLCASRGSGANVLTFGAGSRLTVL.

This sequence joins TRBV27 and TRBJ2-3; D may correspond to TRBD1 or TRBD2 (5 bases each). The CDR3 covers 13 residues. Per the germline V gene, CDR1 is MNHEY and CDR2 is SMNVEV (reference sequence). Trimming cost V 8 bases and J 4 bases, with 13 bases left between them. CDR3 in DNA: TGTGCCAGCGGATTATTGGGGGCAGATACGCAGTATTTT. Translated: CASGLLGADTQYF.

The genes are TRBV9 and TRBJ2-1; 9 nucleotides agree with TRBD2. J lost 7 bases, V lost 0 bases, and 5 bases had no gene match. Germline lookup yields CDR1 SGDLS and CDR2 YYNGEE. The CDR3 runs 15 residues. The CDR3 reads CASSVGGGADNEQFF. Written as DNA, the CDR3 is TGTGCCAGCAGCGTAGGCGGGGGGGCCGATAATGAGCAGTTCTTC.

CDR3 DNA: TGTGCCTGGAGTGCGGGTAGCAATCAGCCCCAGCATTTT. This codes for CAWSAGSNQPQHF. The chain combines TRBV30 with TRBJ1-5; D is ambiguous. CDR3 length: 13 residues. Germline values: CDR1 GTSNPN, CDR2 SVGIG (reference sequence). V dropped 1 base and J dropped 0 bases, with 4 bases sitting between them.

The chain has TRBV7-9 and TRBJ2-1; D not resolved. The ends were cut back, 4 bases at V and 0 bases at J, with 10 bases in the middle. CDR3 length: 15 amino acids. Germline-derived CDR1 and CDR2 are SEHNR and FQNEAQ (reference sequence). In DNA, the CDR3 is TGTGCCAGCAGCTCCCCTACGAGCTCCTACAATGAGCAGTTCTTC. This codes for CASSSPTSSYNEQFF.

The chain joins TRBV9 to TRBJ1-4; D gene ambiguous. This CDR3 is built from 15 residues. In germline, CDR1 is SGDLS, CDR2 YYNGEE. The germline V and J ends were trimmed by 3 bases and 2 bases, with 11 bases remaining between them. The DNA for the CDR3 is TGTGCCAGCAGCGAGGCAGGTTCCACTAATGAAAAACTGTTTTTT. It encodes CASSEAGSTNEKLFF.

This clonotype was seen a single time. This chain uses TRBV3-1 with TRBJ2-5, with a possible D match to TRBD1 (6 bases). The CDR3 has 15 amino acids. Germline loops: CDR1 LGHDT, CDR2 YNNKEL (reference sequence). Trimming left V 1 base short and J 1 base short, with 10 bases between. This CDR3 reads CASSQGKGGQETQYF. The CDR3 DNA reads TGTGCCAGCAGCCAAGGGAAAGGGGGCCAAGAGACCCAGTACTTC.

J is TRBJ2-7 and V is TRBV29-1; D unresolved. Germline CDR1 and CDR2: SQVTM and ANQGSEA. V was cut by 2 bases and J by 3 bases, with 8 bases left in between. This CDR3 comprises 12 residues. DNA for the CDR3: TGCAGCGTTGAATTCCAAGACTACGAGCAGTACTTC. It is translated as CSVEFQDYEQYF.

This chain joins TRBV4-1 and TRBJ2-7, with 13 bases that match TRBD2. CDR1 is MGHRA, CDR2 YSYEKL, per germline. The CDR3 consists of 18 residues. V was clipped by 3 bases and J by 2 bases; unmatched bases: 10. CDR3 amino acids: CASSHPMRGLAGPYEQYF. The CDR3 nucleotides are TGCGCCAGCAGCCATCCGATGCGGGGACTAGCGGGACCCTACGAGCAGTACTTC.